The clone carrying this T cell receptor beta chain appeared a single time. This specimen belongs to a study of blood T cell repertoires in COVID-19. Per the original data handling: Amplification of reference gene primers provided the estimated nucleated cell counts. Some clones are missing from TCRdb's copy, which holds only in-frame ones; the method was immunoSEQ multiplex PCR. The D gene and trimming were derived from the DNA, and the V and J assignments and clone size from that table. The sample records roughly 60,000 clones, 75% to 85% being singletons. The CDR3 extends over 14 amino acids. Germline CDR1 is SEHNR and CDR2 is FQNEAQ (reference sequence). Trimming took 5 bases from V and 7 from J, leaving 17 bases between them.

The sample taken for sequencing was peripheral blood. This clonotype was sampled from a woman aged 55-69 years with acute or convalescent COVID-19. The V call is TRBV7-9, the J call TRBJ1-2, with a possible D match to TRBD1 (5 bases). The DNA of the CDR3 is TGTGCCAGCAGCCCCCTGGGGCAGCAGGGTGGCTACACCTTC. Translation: CASSPLGQQGGYTF.